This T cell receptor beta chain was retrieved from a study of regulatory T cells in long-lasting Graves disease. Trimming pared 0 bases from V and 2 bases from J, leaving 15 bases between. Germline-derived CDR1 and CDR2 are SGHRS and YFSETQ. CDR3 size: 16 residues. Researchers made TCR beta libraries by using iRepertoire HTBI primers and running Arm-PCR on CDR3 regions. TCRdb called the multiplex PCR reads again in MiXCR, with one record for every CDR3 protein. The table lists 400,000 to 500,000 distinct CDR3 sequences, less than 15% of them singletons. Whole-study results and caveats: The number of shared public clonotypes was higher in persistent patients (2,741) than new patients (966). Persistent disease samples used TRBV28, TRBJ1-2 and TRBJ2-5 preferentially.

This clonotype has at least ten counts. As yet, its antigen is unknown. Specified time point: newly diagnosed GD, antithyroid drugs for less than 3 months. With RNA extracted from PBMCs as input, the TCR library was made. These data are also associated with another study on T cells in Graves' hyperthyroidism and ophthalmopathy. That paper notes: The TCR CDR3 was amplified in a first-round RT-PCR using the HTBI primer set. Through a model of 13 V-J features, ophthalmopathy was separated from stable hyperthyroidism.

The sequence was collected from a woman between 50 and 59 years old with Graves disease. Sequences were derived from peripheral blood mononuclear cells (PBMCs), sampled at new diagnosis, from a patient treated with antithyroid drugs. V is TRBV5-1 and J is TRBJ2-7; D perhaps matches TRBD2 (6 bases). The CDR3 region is CASSLAGVFLAYEQYF. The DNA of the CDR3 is TGCGCCAGCAGCTTGGCGGGGGTCTTTTTAGCCTACGAGCAGTACTTC.